The 27 T cell receptor beta chains given below trace back to one sample, sequenced in a study of T cell responses to AZD1222 COVID-19 vaccine. TCRdb keeps only in-frame clones here, not all; method: immunoSEQ multiplex PCR. The sample carries around 130,000 clones, around 83% recorded once. Sequenced here: peripheral blood, sampled 28 days after the second AZD1222 dose. These receptors were obtained from an adult who received the AZD1222 COVID-19 vaccine.

The CDR3 DNA reads as TGTGCCAGTAGTATAGTCCCCCCGGGGCGGGGAAGCACAGATACGCAGTATTTT. This sequence encodes CASSIVPPGRGSTDTQYF. The rearrangement joins TRBV19 to TRBJ2-3; the D gene is possibly TRBD2 (6 bases). Germline V gene sequence: CDR1 LNHDA, CDR2 SQIVND (reference sequence). CDR3 length: 18 residues. Trimming cost V 1 base and J 0 bases, with 17 bases left between them.

V and J are TRBV6-2 or TRBV6-3 and TRBJ1-4, with unresolved D. The ends were cut back, 6 bases at V and 1 base at J, with 9 bases in the middle. The CDR3 runs to 14 residues. Germline CDR1 is MNHEY and CDR2 is SVGEGT. The CDR3 region has the DNA TGTGCCAGCAGCGGGCGCCTAACTAATGAAAAACTGTTTTTT. Protein product: CASSGRLTNEKLFF.

The chain combines TRBV3-1 (or the pseudogene TRBV3-2) with TRBJ1-4; the match to TRBD1 covers 8 bases. Germline V lookup: CDR1 LGHDT, CDR2 YNNKEL (reference sequence). Trimming cost V 2 bases and J 4 bases; bases outside gene matches: 3. This CDR3 spans 15 amino acids. The CDR3 nucleotides are TGTGCCAGCAGCCAATGGGACAGGTTTAATGAAAAACTGTTTTTT. Translated, it gives CASSQWDRFNEKLFF.

The chain joins TRBV15 to TRBJ2-5; D might be TRBD2 (5 bases). V lost 5 bases to trimming and J lost 0 bases, with 10 bases between them. Looked up from germline, CDR1 is LNHNV and CDR2 is YYDKDF (reference sequence). CDR3 size: 14 residues. This CDR3 is CATSPRAYQETQYF. The DNA for the CDR3 is TGTGCCACCAGCCCGCGGGCGTACCAAGAGACCCAGTACTTC. Variable domain in full (rest from reference TRBV15 and TRBJ2-5): DAMVIQNPRYQVTQFGKPVTLSCSQTLNHNVMYWYQQKSSQAPKLLFHYYDKDFNNEADTPDNFQSRRPNTSFCFLDIRSPGLGDTAMYLCATSPRAYQETQYFGPGTRLLVL.

V gene TRBV25-1 combines with J gene TRBJ1-1; D unresolved. The CDR3 spans 16 residues. Germline CDR1 MGHDK, CDR2 SYGVNS. V was shortened by 3 bases and J by 2 bases, with 16 bases between the two germline ends. The DNA of the CDR3 is TGTGCCAGCAGTGATGACGGATTCTATACTAACACTGAAGCTTTCTTT. It is translated as CASSDDGFYTNTEAFF.

The chain is built from TRBV27 and TRBJ2-1; tentatively, D is TRBD2 (7 bases). The CDR3 is 16 amino acids. Germline V gives CDR1 MNHEY, CDR2 SMNVEV (reference sequence). Trimming removed 0 bases from V and 5 bases from J, with 14 bases in between. CDR3 sequence: CASSLSLGGPNNEQFF. The CDR3 nucleotides are TGTGCCAGCAGTTTATCGCTCGGGGGGCCGAACAATGAGCAGTTCTTC.

The chain couples TRBV18 to TRBJ1-1; 9 bases match TRBD1. The CDR3 runs 16 residues. Germline V gene sequence: CDR1 KGHSH, CDR2 LQKENI. V shed 6 bases, J shed 3 bases, and the junction held 11 bases outside the gene matches. The CDR3 protein is CASSRYRTGADTEAFF. In nucleotides, the CDR3 is TGTGCCAGCTCCCGATATAGGACAGGGGCTGACACTGAAGCTTTCTTT.

The chain has TRBV19 and TRBJ1-4; 10 positions match TRBD1. The CDR3 consists of 15 residues. CDR1 and CDR2 (germline): LNHDA, SQIVND (reference sequence). With V trimmed by 5 bases and J by 8 bases, 8 bases remained unmatched. CDR3: CASSFSGTGDEKLFF. The CDR3 nucleotides read TGTGCCAGTAGTTTCTCCGGGACAGGGGACGAAAAACTGTTTTTT.

The chain combines TRBV10-2 with TRBJ1-5, with TRBD1 identical over 7 bases. Losses at the gene ends were 5 bases for V and 3 bases for J; bases not matched to a gene: 4. There are 14 residues in the CDR3. Germline CDR1 is WSHSY and CDR2 is SAAADI. The CDR3 reads CASSPGTVNQPQHF. The CDR3 bases are TGCGCCAGCAGTCCGGGGACAGTCAATCAGCCCCAGCATTTT.

The J gene is TRBJ1-4, the V gene TRBV18; D call uncertain. The ends were cut back, 3 bases at V and 10 bases at J, with 15 bases in the middle. The CDR3 extends over 14 amino acids. Germline CDR1 reads KGHSH; CDR2 reads LQKENI. The DNA for the CDR3 is TGTGCCAGCTCACCGGAGTCCCTCGGTGTAAAACTGTTTTTT. It yields the protein CASSPESLGVKLFF.

The J gene is TRBJ2-5, the V gene TRBV27, with TRBD1 identical over 8 bases. Germline V gene sequence: CDR1 MNHEY, CDR2 SMNVEV (reference sequence). This CDR3 comprises 17 residues. J lost 5 bases, V lost 3 bases, and 14 bases had no gene match. In DNA form, the CDR3 reads TGTGCCAGCAGTTTGACCTACCGACAGGGGCTAGGGGAGACCCAGTACTTC. Protein: CASSLTYRQGLGETQYF.

The CDR3 loop is CASSETGFIDGYTF. CDR3 nucleotide sequence: TGTGCCAGCAGCGAAACAGGGTTTATTGATGGCTACACCTTC. This sequence joins TRBV9 and TRBJ1-2; D is possibly TRBD1 (6 bases). Looked up from germline, CDR1 is SGDLS and CDR2 is YYNGEE. With 3 bases removed from V and 6 bases from J, the gap between germline ends came to 15 bases. This CDR3 has 14 residues. Full variable domain (remainder filled in from reference TRBV9 and TRBJ1-2): DSGVTQTPKHLITATGQRVTLRCSPRSGDLSVYWYQQSLDQGLQFLIQYYNGEERAKGNILERFSAQQFPDLHSELNLSSLELGDSALYFCASSETGFIDGYTFGSGTRLTVV.

The CDR3 spells CASSLDVAAGTGELFF. The CDR3 DNA sequence: TGTGCCAGCAGCTTAGATGTCGCGGCAGGGACCGGGGAGCTGTTTTTT. The rearrangement joins TRBV7-6 to TRBJ2-2; D is perhaps TRBD1 (5 bases). From germline, CDR1 is SGHVS and CDR2 FNYEAQ. Trimming stripped 1 base from V and 5 bases from J, with 14 bases between. The CDR3 is 16 amino acids.

This rearrangement joins TRBV19 to TRBJ2-4, with TRBD1 identical over 11 bases. The CDR3 consists of 19 residues. Germline V gives CDR1 LNHDA, CDR2 SQIVND (reference sequence). V shed 3 bases, J shed 1 base, and the junction held 11 bases outside the gene matches. The CDR3 is CASSISGQGAKSAKNIQYF. CDR3 coding DNA: TGTGCCAGTAGTATCTCAGGACAGGGGGCGAAGAGTGCCAAAAACATTCAGTACTTC.

The CDR3 DNA is TGTGCCAGCAGTGAGAGACAGGAGGGTGAAGCTTTCTTT. Protein sequence: CASSERQEGEAFF. The V gene is TRBV6-1, the J gene TRBJ1-1; TRBD1 is a possible D gene (6 bases). CDR1 and CDR2 (germline): MNHNS, SASEGT. V was cut by 3 bases and J by 7 bases, with 12 bases left in between. There are 13 residues in the CDR3.

The sample holds one count of this clone. V is TRBV6-4 and J is TRBJ2-3, with D possibly matching TRBD2 (7 bases). The CDR3 contains 14 residues. Germline lookup yields CDR1 MRHNA and CDR2 SNTAGT. V was shortened by 0 bases and J by 6 bases, with 10 bases between the two germline ends. The CDR3 coding sequence is TGTGCCAGCAGTGACTCGGGGGGGCCGGATACGCAGTATTTT. It is translated as CASSDSGGPDTQYF.

The chain links TRBV4-1 to TRBJ2-2; 13 bases match TRBD2. CDR3 size: 18 residues. The junction had 8 bases not matched to a gene; V was cut back by 5 bases and J by 2 bases. CDR1 is MGHRA, CDR2 YSYEKL, per germline. CDR3 amino acids: CASSYRLAGGLNTGELFF. CDR3 nucleotides: TGCGCCAGCAGCTACCGACTAGCGGGGGGATTAAACACCGGGGAGCTGTTTTTT.

The V call is TRBV6-2 or TRBV6-3, the J call TRBJ2-1; the match to TRBD2 covers 10 bases. The V gene's germline CDR1 is MNHEY and CDR2 SVGEGT. The CDR3 contains 17 residues. The J segment lost 5 bases and the V segment lost 3 bases, leaving 10 bases of the junction unmatched. The CDR3 loop reads CASSYFETSGSNNEQFF. The CDR3 DNA sequence: TGTGCCAGCAGTTATTTCGAGACTAGCGGGTCAAACAATGAGCAGTTCTTC.

This sequence joins TRBV7-3 and TRBJ2-5, with D perhaps TRBD1 (5 bases). Between the trimmed V and J ends, which lost 4 bases and 9 bases, there was a span of 12 bases. CDR1 is SGHTA and CDR2 is FQGTGA in the germline V gene. The CDR3 covers 12 residues. DNA for the CDR3: TGTGCCAGCAGCTACCCCGCAGGGTCCCAGTACTTC. Its protein is CASSYPAGSQYF. The full variable domain, its missing parts supplied by reference TRBV7-3 and TRBJ2-5, is GAGVSQTPSNKVTEKGKYVELRCDPISGHTALYWYRQSLGQGPEFLIYFQGTGAADDSGLPNDRFFAVRPEGSVSTLKIQRTERGDSAVYLCASSYPAGSQYFGPGTRLLVL.

With respect to this clone: The same CDR3 arises from other DNA sequences in this sample as well. This sequence joins TRBV7-2 and TRBJ2-7; D call uncertain. The CDR3 loop spans 13 amino acids. The ends were cut back, 4 bases at V and 1 base at J, with 8 bases in the middle. The germline gives CDR1 SGHTA, CDR2 FQGNSA. The CDR3 sequence is CASSSGPSYEQYF. CDR3 sequence (DNA): TGTGCCAGCAGCTCGGGTCCTTCCTACGAGCAGTACTTC.

The gene calls are TRBV5-6 and TRBJ1-2; D is possibly TRBD1 (5 bases). The ends were cut back, 1 base at V and 7 bases at J, with 14 bases in the middle. Germline CDR1 is SGHDT and CDR2 is YYEEEE. This CDR3 spans 14 amino acids. The CDR3 protein is CASSLFSGESGYTF. Written as DNA, the CDR3 is TGTGCCAGCAGCTTGTTCTCGGGGGAGAGTGGCTACACCTTC.

The genes are TRBV2 and TRBJ2-3; D is perhaps TRBD1 or TRBD2 (5 bases each). The CDR3 sequence is 11 residues long. Trimming pared 11 bases from V and 7 bases from J, leaving 13 bases between. Germline CDR1 is SNHLY and CDR2 is FYNNEI. The CDR3 region has the DNA TGTGCCGGGAAAGGGGAGTATACGCAGTATTTT. This translates into CAGKGEYTQYF.

V and J are TRBV4-3 and TRBJ1-5; D is unclear. Germline lookup yields CDR1 LGHNA and CDR2 YSLEER. Trimming took 0 bases from V and 9 from J, leaving 12 bases between them. The CDR3 is made up of 14 amino acids. The CDR3 sequence is CASSQEVPQGPQHF. CDR3 nucleotides: TGCGCCAGCAGCCAAGAGGTGCCCCAAGGGCCCCAGCATTTT.

The chain employs TRBV6-5 and TRBJ1-4; D is uncertain. CDR1 is MNHEY and CDR2 is SVGAGI in the germline V gene. The V and J ends lost 0 bases and 14 bases respectively, with 13 bases between them. CDR3 size: 13 residues. In DNA form, the CDR3 reads TGTGCCAGCAGTTACTCGTCTGGGCAGGACCTGTTTTTT. Protein: CASSYSSGQDLFF.

This chain uses TRBV11-2 with TRBJ2-7; D is unclear. Germline CDR1 reads SGHAT; CDR2 reads FQNNGV. Trimming took 5 bases from V and 6 from J, leaving 20 bases between them. The CDR3 runs 15 residues. The CDR3 coding sequence is TGTGCCAGCAGCCTTACCCCGGACCTTTATGGCGAGCAGTACTTC. Protein product: CASSLTPDLYGEQYF.

The rearrangement links TRBV7-9 to TRBJ1-2; D is ambiguous. Germline values: CDR1 SEHNR, CDR2 FQNEAQ (reference sequence). The CDR3 contains 12 residues. The germline V and J ends were trimmed by 2 bases and 8 bases, with 9 bases remaining between them. The CDR3 here is CASSLNEGGYTF. As DNA, the CDR3 is TGTGCCAGCAGCTTAAATGAAGGGGGCTACACCTTC. Drawing the rest from reference TRBV7-9 and TRBJ1-2, the complete variable domain is DTGVSQNPRHKITKRGQNVTFRCDPISEHNRLYWYRQTLGQGPEFLTYFQNEAQLEKSRLLSDRFSAERPKGSFSTLEIQRTEQGDSAMYLCASSLNEGGYTFGSGTRLTVV.

V gene TRBV14 combines with J gene TRBJ2-7; D not resolved. Germline loops: CDR1 SGHDN, CDR2 FVKESK. V lost 4 bases and J 12 bases, leaving 19 bases between the germline ends. The CDR3 covers 13 residues. CDR3 DNA sequence: TGTGCCAGCAGCCGTGCCAGGATGTCTATTGCGTACTTC. This sequence encodes CASSRARMSIAYF.